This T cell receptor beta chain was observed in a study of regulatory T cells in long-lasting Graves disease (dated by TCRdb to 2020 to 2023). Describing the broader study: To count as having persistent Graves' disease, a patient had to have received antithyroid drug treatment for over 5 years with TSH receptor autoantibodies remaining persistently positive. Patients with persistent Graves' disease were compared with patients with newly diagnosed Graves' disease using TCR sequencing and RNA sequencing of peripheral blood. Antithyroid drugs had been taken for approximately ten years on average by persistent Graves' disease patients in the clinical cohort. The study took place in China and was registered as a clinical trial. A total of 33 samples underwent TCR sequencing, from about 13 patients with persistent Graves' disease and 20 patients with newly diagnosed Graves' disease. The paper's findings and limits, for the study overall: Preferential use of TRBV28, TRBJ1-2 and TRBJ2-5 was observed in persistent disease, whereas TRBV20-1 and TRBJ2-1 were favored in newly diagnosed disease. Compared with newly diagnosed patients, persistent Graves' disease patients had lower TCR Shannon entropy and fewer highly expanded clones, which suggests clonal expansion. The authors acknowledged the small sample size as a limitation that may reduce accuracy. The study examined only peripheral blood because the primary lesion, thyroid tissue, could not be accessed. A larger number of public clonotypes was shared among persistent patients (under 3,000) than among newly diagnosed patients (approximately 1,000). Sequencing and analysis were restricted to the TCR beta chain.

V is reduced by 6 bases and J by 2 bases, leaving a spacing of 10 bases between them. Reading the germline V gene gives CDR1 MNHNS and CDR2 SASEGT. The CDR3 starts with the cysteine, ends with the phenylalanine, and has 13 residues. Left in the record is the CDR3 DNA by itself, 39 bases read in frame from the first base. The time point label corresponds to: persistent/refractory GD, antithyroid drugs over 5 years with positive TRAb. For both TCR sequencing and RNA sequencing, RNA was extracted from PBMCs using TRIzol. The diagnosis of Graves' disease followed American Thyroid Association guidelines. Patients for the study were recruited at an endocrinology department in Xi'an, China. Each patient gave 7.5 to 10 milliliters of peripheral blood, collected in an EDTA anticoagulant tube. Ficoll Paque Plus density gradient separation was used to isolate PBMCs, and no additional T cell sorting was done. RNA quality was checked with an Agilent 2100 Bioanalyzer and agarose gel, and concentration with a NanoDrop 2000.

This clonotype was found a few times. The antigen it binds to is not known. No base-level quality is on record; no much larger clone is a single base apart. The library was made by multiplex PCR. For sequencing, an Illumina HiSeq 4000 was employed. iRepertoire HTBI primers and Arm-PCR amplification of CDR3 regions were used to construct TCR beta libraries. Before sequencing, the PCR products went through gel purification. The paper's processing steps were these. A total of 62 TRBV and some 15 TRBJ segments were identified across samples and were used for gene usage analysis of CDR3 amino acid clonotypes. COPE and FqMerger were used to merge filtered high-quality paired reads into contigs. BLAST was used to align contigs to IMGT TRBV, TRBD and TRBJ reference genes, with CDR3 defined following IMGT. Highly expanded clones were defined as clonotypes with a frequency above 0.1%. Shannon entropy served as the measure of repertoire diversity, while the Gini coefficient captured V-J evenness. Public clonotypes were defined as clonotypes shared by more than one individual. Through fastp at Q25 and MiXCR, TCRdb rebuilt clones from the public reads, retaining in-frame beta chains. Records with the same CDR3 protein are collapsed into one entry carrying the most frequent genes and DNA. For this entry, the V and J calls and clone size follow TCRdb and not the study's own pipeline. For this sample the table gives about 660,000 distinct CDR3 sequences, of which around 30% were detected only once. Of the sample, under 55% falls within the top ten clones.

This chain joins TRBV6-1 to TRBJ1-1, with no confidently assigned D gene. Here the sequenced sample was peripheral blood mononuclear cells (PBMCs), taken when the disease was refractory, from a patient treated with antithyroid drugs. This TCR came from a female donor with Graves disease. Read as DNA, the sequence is TGTGCCAGCAGATCCGACGGAAACACTGAAGCTTTCTTT. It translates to CASRSDGNTEAFF.